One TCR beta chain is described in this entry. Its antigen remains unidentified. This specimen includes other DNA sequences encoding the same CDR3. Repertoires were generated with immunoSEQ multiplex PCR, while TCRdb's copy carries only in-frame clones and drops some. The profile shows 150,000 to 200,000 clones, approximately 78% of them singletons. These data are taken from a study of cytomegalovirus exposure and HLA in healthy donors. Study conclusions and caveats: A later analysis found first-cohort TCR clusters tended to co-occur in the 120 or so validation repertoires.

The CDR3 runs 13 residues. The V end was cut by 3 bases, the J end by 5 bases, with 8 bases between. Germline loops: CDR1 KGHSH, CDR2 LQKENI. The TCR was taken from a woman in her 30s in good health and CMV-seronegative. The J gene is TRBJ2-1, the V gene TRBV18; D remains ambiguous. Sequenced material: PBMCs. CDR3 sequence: CASSPRLNNEQFF. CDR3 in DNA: TGTGCCAGCTCACCGCGACTTAACAATGAGCAGTTCTTC. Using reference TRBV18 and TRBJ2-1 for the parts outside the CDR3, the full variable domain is NAGVMQNPRHLVRRRGQEARLRCSPMKGHSHVYWYRQLPEEGLKFMVYLQKENIIDESGMPKERFSAEFPKEGPSILRIQQVVRGDSAAYFCASSPRLNNEQFFGPGTRLTVL.